This entry lists 14 T cell receptor beta chains sequenced from one sample in a study of radiotherapy plus CTLA-4 blockade in lung cancer. Sequencing used immunoSEQ multiplex PCR; TCRdb keeps in-frame clones, though not all of them. The top ten hold around 4% of the sample, which has some 60,000 clones, 70% to 80% seen once. The sequenced sample was peripheral blood, obtained from a patient treated with radiotherapy plus ipilimumab. The receptors were gathered from a human donor with non-small cell lung cancer who had a partial response to radiotherapy plus ipilimumab.

To note about this clone: A junction end diverges from the germline sequence, so it may reflect a read error. CDR3 sequence reads: CASSYAAGGQEAQYF. The CDR3 bases are TGTGCCAGCAGCTACGCAGCGGGGGGCCAAGAGGCCCAGTACTTC. This rearrangement joins TRBV6-6 to TRBJ2-5; TRBD2 matches 9 bases. Germline V lookup: CDR1 MNHNY, CDR2 SVGAGI (reference sequence). CDR3 length: 15 residues.

The chain is built from TRBV5-1 and TRBJ2-1, with TRBD2 identical over 8 bases. V lost 2 bases to trimming and J lost 5 bases; unmatched junction nucleotides: 6. Per the germline V gene, CDR1 is SGHRS and CDR2 is YFSETQ. The CDR3 is 15 amino acids. The CDR3 sequence is CASSFIPRGDNEQFF. The CDR3, as DNA: TGCGCCAGCAGCTTCATCCCGCGGGGGGACAATGAGCAGTTCTTC.

The V and J genes are TRBV6-5 and TRBJ2-2; D gene ambiguous. V lost 1 base and J lost 1, with 7 bases in between. The germline CDR1 and CDR2 sequences are MNHEY and SVGAGI. The CDR3 is made up of 15 amino acids. CDR3 region: CASSYFRMNTGELFF. The CDR3 DNA reads TGTGCCAGCAGTTACTTCAGGATGAACACCGGGGAGCTGTTTTTT.

The chain employs TRBV28 and TRBJ2-1, with 13 positions matching TRBD2. From germline, CDR1 is MDHEN and CDR2 SYDVKM. The CDR3 totals 16 residues. V shed 5 bases, J shed 9 bases, and the junction held 10 bases outside the gene matches. In DNA form, the CDR3 reads TGTGCCAGCAGTCCTCCGGGGACTAGCGGGGTAGGTGAGCAGTTCTTC. Translated: CASSPPGTSGVGEQFF.

The CDR3 nucleotides read TGTGCCAGCATCCCCCGGGACAACTCCTACGAGCAGTACTTC. This sequence encodes CASIPRDNSYEQYF. The genes are TRBV2 and TRBJ2-7; D possibly corresponds to TRBD1 (6 bases). The V end was cut by 7 bases, the J end by 0 bases, with 13 bases between. Germline CDR1 SNHLY, CDR2 FYNNEI. The CDR3 extends over 14 amino acids.

This rearrangement joins TRBV5-1 to TRBJ1-1; weak D call: TRBD1 (5 bases). Trimming stripped 4 bases from V and 0 bases from J, with 13 bases between. There are 15 residues in the CDR3. The V gene's germline CDR1 is SGHRS and CDR2 YFSETQ. The CDR3 DNA sequence: TGCGCCAGCAGCACCGGGACTCCCTTGAACACTGAAGCTTTCTTT. Translated, it gives CASSTGTPLNTEAFF.

This clone was picked up a small number of times. This sequence joins TRBV19 and TRBJ2-7; D unclear. The CDR3 consists of 13 residues. Germline V CDR1 and CDR2: LNHDA, SQIVND (reference sequence). V lost 7 bases, J lost 4 bases, and 14 bases lay in between. Written as DNA, the CDR3 is TGTGCCAGTAAAATCGCAGGCTCGTACGAGCAGTACTTC. It encodes CASKIAGSYEQYF.

CDR3 coding DNA: TGTGCCAGCAGCTTATCACCCAGCCGGACAGGAGGTACCACTGAAGCTTTCTTT. It codes for CASSLSPSRTGGTTEAFF. The chain links TRBV7-9 to TRBJ1-1, with TRBD1 matching over 7 bases. CDR3 length: 18 residues. V shed 2 bases, J shed 4 bases, and the junction held 16 bases outside the gene matches. Germline V gives CDR1 SEHNR, CDR2 FQNEAQ (reference sequence).

V is TRBV5-1 and J is TRBJ1-2, with D possibly matching TRBD1 (6 bases). CDR3 length: 15 amino acids. CDR1 is SGHRS, CDR2 YFSETQ, per germline. The ends were cut back, 4 bases at V and 0 bases at J, with 13 bases in the middle. The CDR3, as DNA: TGCGCCAGCAGCGCAGGGACACCAACTAACTATGGCTACACCTTC. As protein: CASSAGTPTNYGYTF.

The chain combines TRBV19 with TRBJ2-7; TRBD1 aligns across 7 bases. V dropped 5 bases and J dropped 6; count of bases not matched to a gene: 10. This CDR3 contains 14 residues. The germline CDR1 and CDR2 sequences are LNHDA and SQIVND (reference sequence). CDR3 nucleotide sequence: TGTGCCAGTAGTTTAACCCTGACAGGGCTCGAGCAGTACTTC. Residues: CASSLTLTGLEQYF.

V usage is TRBV14 and J usage is TRBJ1-2; D gene uncertain. V was pared by 0 bases and J by 8 bases, with 10 bases between. Germline CDR1 SGHDN, CDR2 FVKESK. The CDR3 spans 13 residues. The CDR3 DNA sequence: TGTGCCAGCAGCCAAGAAGGCTCCGGGGGCTACACCTTC. It codes for CASSQEGSGGYTF.

This chain joins TRBV2 and TRBJ2-5; 7 nucleotides align to TRBD1. In germline, CDR1 is SNHLY, CDR2 FYNNEI. J gave up 2 bases and V 6 bases, and 12 bases lay outside the gene matches. The CDR3 sequence is 16 residues long. The DNA for the CDR3 is TGTGCCAGCAGCAACAGGGGACCGTTGGGGCAAGAGACCCAGTACTTC. Protein: CASSNRGPLGQETQYF.

The V and J genes are TRBV28 and TRBJ2-5, with unresolved D. Germline V CDR1 and CDR2: MDHEN, SYDVKM. V lost 1 base and J 5 bases, leaving 17 bases between the germline ends. The length of the CDR3 is 16 residues. In DNA, the CDR3 is TGTGCCAGCAGTTTATTAGGCAGGTCTGTTGGGGAGACCCAGTACTTC. Encoded protein: CASSLLGRSVGETQYF.

The chain couples TRBV4-1 to TRBJ1-4; TRBD1 matches 11 bases. This CDR3 is built from 15 residues. Losses at the gene ends were 4 bases for V and 7 bases for J; bases not matched to a gene: 5. Germline lookup yields CDR1 MGHRA and CDR2 YSYEKL. CDR3 DNA sequence: TGCGCCAGCAGCCTGTCCGGGACAGGGGGTGAAAAACTGTTTTTT. Its translation is CASSLSGTGGEKLFF.